This T cell receptor (beta chain) was profiled in a study of T cells in Graves' hyperthyroidism and ophthalmopathy. Study-level results: Blood samples included most of the expanded thyroid clonotypes exceeding 0.001. Stable hyperthyroidism was told apart from ophthalmopathy by a model built on 13 V-J features.

Diagnoses were established using clinical symptoms, serum thyroxine and TRAb, thyroid ultrasound and orbital computed tomography. This CDR3 comprises 16 residues. The V gene's germline CDR1 is ENHRY and CDR2 SYGVKD. RNA transcripts gave rise to amplified TCR beta CDR3 regions. The HTBI primer set drove a first-round RT-PCR of the TCR CDR3. Each CDR3 protein gets one entry after TCRdb re-called the multiplex PCR reads with MiXCR. The data show over 650,000 distinct CDR3 sequences, 40% to 55% seen once. Turning to this clonotype: The antigen remains unidentified. One base away lies a much larger clone, so this may be a sequencing read error.

The TCR sequence derives from an adult man with Graves' disease, either hyperthyroidism or ophthalmopathy (not recorded which). Sequenced material: peripheral blood or thyroid tissue (not recorded which). This sequence joins TRBV10-3 and TRBJ1-2; 12 nucleotides agree with TRBD1. The CDR3, as DNA: TGTGCCATCAGTGTCCTTACCGGGACAGGGGGCGATGGCCACACCTTC. It codes for CAISVLTGTGGDGHTF.